The 14 T cell receptor beta chains in this list originate from one sample, sequenced in a study of cytomegalovirus exposure and HLA in healthy donors. The PCR employed 60 Vbeta primers together with 13 Jbeta primers. TCRdb's table, derived via immunoSEQ multiplex PCR, lists solely in-frame clones and lacks some. The sample holds more than 85,000 clones, around 81% seen once. The specimen sequenced was PBMCs. The receptors shown here come from a woman under 40 in good health and CMV-seronegative.

CDR3 sequence (DNA): TGCGCCAGCAGCTACCGGGACTCCTCCTACGAGCAGTACTTC. Amino acids: CASSYRDSSYEQYF. V usage is TRBV5-1 and J usage is TRBJ2-7; a weak D match, TRBD2 (6 bases). Trimming took 3 bases from V and 0 from J, leaving 10 bases between them. Germline lookup yields CDR1 SGHRS and CDR2 YFSETQ. The CDR3 consists of 14 residues.

Here the CDR3 reads CASRVDRDYGAFF. In nucleotides, the CDR3 is TGCGCCAGCAGGGTAGACAGGGATTACGGAGCTTTCTTT. The chain links TRBV10-2 to TRBJ1-1; the match to TRBD1 covers 7 bases. The germline V gene has CDR1 WSHSY and CDR2 SAAADI. This CDR3 is 13 amino acids long. V gave up 6 bases and J gave up 10 bases; unmatched junction bases: 11.

The gene calls are TRBV6-5 and TRBJ2-3; D may be TRBD2 (6 bases). The CDR3 consists of 14 residues. The V gene's germline CDR1 is MNHEY and CDR2 SVGAGI. V gave up 7 bases and J gave up 2 bases, with 13 bases separating them. In DNA, the CDR3 is TGTGCCAGCATGTCTAGCGCGTACACAGATACGCAGTATTTT. Encoded protein: CASMSSAYTDTQYF.

This clone was recorded only once. The rearrangement links TRBV5-1 to TRBJ2-5; 8 bases map to TRBD1. This CDR3 comprises 15 residues. CDR1 SGHRS and CDR2 YFSETQ come from the germline V gene. Germline trimming cut 0 bases from V and 1 base from J; bases unmatched to any gene: 2. CDR3 DNA: TGCGCCAGCAGCTTGGCAGGGGGCCGCCAAGAGACCCAGTACTTC. This gives the protein CASSLAGGRQETQYF. The full variable domain, with the rest looked up from reference TRBV5-1 and TRBJ2-5, is KAGVTQTPRYLIKTRGQQVTLSCSPISGHRSVSWYQQTPGQGLQFLFEYFSETQRNKGNFPGRFSGRQFSNSRSEMNVSTLELGDSALYLCASSLAGGRQETQYFGPGTRLLVL.

V gene TRBV28 combines with J gene TRBJ2-4; D may be TRBD1 (6 bases). V dropped 2 bases and J dropped 0 bases, with 17 bases sitting between them. The CDR3 consists of 18 residues. Germline CDR1 and CDR2: MDHEN and SYDVKM. The CDR3 DNA sequence: TGTGCCAGCAGTTTAAGGGGACAAACAATTATAGCCAAAAACATTCAGTACTTC. Protein product: CASSLRGQTIIAKNIQYF. The variable domain in full, with the rest retrieved from reference TRBV28 and TRBJ2-4, is DVKVTQSSRYLVKRTGEKVFLECVQDMDHENMFWYRQDPGLGLRLIYFSYDVKMKEKGDIPEGYSVSREKKERFSLILESASTNQTSMYLCASSLRGQTIIAKNIQYFGAGTRLSVL.

This chain connects TRBV19 to TRBJ2-1; TRBD1 might be the D (5 bases). V lost 5 bases and J 3 bases, leaving 17 bases between the germline ends. CDR3 length equals 16 residues. Per germline, CDR1 LNHDA and CDR2 SQIVND (reference sequence). CDR3 loop: CASSPSLTADYNEQFF. The CDR3, as DNA: TGTGCCAGTAGTCCCTCCCTGACAGCTGACTACAATGAGCAGTTCTTC.

This clone has only a few counts. V is TRBV9 and J is TRBJ2-5; 7 nucleotides agree with TRBD2. This CDR3 spans 16 amino acids. The V segment lost 6 bases and the J segment 4 bases; nucleotides outside the gene matches: 15. The germline CDR1 and CDR2 sequences are SGDLS and YYNGEE. CDR3 amino acids: CASTLPSCGRGETQYF. CDR3 coding DNA: TGTGCCAGCACCCTCCCAAGTTGCGGGAGAGGAGAGACCCAGTACTTC.

V usage is TRBV5-5 and J usage is TRBJ2-2; D not certain. This CDR3 is built from 14 residues. Trimming took off 3 bases at V and 4 bases at J, with 10 bases between the two ends. Germline loops: CDR1 SGHKS, CDR2 YYEKEE (reference sequence). The CDR3 nucleotides are TGTGCCAGCAGCTATGATCACTTCACCGGGGAGCTGTTTTTT. Its translation: CASSYDHFTGELFF.

The CDR3 region has the DNA TGTGCCAGTAGTATATTCCATGGCGGAGGGCCTGGGGAGACCCAGTACTTC. Translated, it gives CASSIFHGGGPGETQYF. The chain combines TRBV19 with TRBJ2-5; D perhaps matches TRBD2 (6 bases). Germline CDR1 reads LNHDA; CDR2 reads SQIVND (reference sequence). V was trimmed by 2 bases and J by 5 bases, leaving 21 bases between them. CDR3 length equals 17 residues.

The V gene is TRBV11-2, the J gene TRBJ2-1, with 11 bases matching TRBD1. The germline gives CDR1 SGHAT, CDR2 FQNNGV. This CDR3 region has 15 residues. V was pared by 5 bases and J by 8 bases, with 8 bases of the junction left unmatched. CDR3 sequence reads: CASSIGTGGSHEQFF. Here the CDR3 DNA reads TGTGCCAGCAGCATAGGGACAGGGGGAAGCCATGAGCAGTTCTTC.

This clone was counted a single time. V is TRBV18 and J is TRBJ1-4, with D maybe TRBD1 (6 bases). V was pared by 1 base and J by 5 bases, with 8 bases between. The CDR3 sequence is 14 residues long. Germline V CDR1 and CDR2: KGHSH, LQKENI. For the CDR3, the DNA is TGTGCCAGCTCACCACAGGGGACAAATGAAAAACTGTTTTTT. It encodes CASSPQGTNEKLFF.

The chain employs TRBV6-5 and TRBJ1-2, with 7 bases that match TRBD1. The germline gives CDR1 MNHEY, CDR2 SVGAGI. With V trimmed by 6 bases and J by 7 bases, 8 bases remained unmatched. The CDR3 extends over 13 amino acids. Written as DNA, the CDR3 is TGTGCCAGCAGGCCGACAGGGAAGGGTGGCTACACCTTC. This encodes CASRPTGKGGYTF.

The V gene is TRBV19, the J gene TRBJ2-7, with 9 bases matching TRBD1. Germline-derived CDR1 and CDR2 are LNHDA and SQIVND (reference sequence). V dropped 3 bases and J dropped 5; count of bases not matched to a gene: 5. The CDR3 runs 14 residues. In DNA, the CDR3 is TGTGCCAGTAGTATGAGGGACAGGGTAAACGAGCAGTACTTC. Residues: CASSMRDRVNEQYF.

This chain links TRBV27 with TRBJ2-5; a possible D gene is TRBD1 (6 bases). Gene TRBJ2-7 matches the end of the DNA better, so the J call may be wrong. The CDR3 has 15 residues. CDR1 and CDR2 from the germline V gene are MNHEY and SMNVEV (reference sequence). This chain's CDR3 is CASRVSDSSSYEQYF. CDR3 sequence (DNA): TGTGCCAGCAGGGTTTCGGACAGTTCATCCTACGAGCAGTACTTC.